Listed below are T cell receptor beta chains from one sample, sequenced in a study of OX40 agonist ivuxolimab in advanced cancers. Sequencing used immunoSEQ multiplex PCR; TCRdb keeps in-frame clones, though not all of them. Of about 74,000 clones in the sample, about 82% were seen once. The sequencing used CD4+ or CD8+ T cells sorted from blood, collected in a trial of the OX40 agonist ivuxolimab. The receptors were sampled from an adult with an advanced solid tumor such as melanoma, head and neck, liver or kidney cancer. The CDR3 runs from the conserved cysteine through the conserved F or W. D genes are given only for firm matches. Size values are once, few and many counts, or a class for expanded clones, and some rows have none.

v_call,clone_size,j_call,d_call,cdr3_nt,cdr3_aa
TRBV30,-,TRBJ2-7,-,TGTGCCTGGAGTAAGGGCGACTCCTACGAGCAGTACTTC,CAWSKGDSYEQYF
TRBV29-1,-,TRBJ2-1,TRBD1,TGCAGCGGGGGACAGGGACCCAGCTCCTACAATGAGCAGTTCTTC,CSGGQGPSSYNEQFF
TRBV4-1,-,TRBJ1-1,-,TGCGCCAGCAGCCAAGAACCGGGGATGAACACTGAAGCTTTCTTT,CASSQEPGMNTEAFF
TRBV19,-,TRBJ1-6,-,TGTGCCAGTAGTTCGTGGGGGGCGCTGGATTCACCCCTCCACTTT,CASSSWGALDSPLHF
TRBV18,once,TRBJ2-3,-,TGTGCCAGCTCACCAGCCGTGGGAGGCACAGATACGCAGTATTTT,CASSPAVGGTDTQYF
TRBV11-2,-,TRBJ1-4,-,TGTGCCAGCAGCTTAGGGTCAGGAAGGGTGTTTTTT,CASSLGSGRVFF
TRBV7-6,-,TRBJ1-4,TRBD1,TGTGCCAGCAGCGTCGGGACAGGAGTTGAAAAACTGTTTTTT,CASSVGTGVEKLFF
TRBV19,-,TRBJ2-1,-,TGTGCCAGTAGTATAGGGGGAATCTTCAATGAGCAGTTCTTC,CASSIGGIFNEQFF
TRBV4-2,-,TRBJ2-2,-,TGTGCCAGCAGCTACACCGGGGAGCTGTTTTTT,CASSYTGELFF
TRBV30,-,TRBJ2-1,TRBD1,TGTGCCTTGTCTCGAGGGACAGACCAGGAGCAGTTCTTC,CALSRGTDQEQFF
TRBV7-2,-,TRBJ1-2,-,TGTGCCAGCAGCTTGGACACGGTGTATGGCTACACCTTC,CASSLDTVYGYTF
TRBV7-9,-,TRBJ1-2,TRBD1,TGTGCCAGCAGCGGGACAGGGGCAGAAGGCTACACCTTC,CASSGTGAEGYTF
TRBV7-9,-,TRBJ2-5,-,TGTGCCAGCAGACGAGGGCCCCAAGAGACCCAGTACTTC,CASRRGPQETQYF